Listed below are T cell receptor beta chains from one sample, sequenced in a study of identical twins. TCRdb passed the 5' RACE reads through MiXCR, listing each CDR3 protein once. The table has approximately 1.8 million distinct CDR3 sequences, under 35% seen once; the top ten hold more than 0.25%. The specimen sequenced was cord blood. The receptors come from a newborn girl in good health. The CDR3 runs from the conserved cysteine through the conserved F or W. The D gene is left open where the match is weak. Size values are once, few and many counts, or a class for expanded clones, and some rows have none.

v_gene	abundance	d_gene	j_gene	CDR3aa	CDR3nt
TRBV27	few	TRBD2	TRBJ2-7	CASSSTGLAIYEQYF	TGTGCCAGCAGTTCAACAGGACTAGCAATCTACGAGCAGTACTTC
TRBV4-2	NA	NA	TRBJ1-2	CASSQEGGAGDYGYTF	TGTGCCAGCAGCCAAGAGGGGGGGGCGGGTGACTATGGCTACACCTTC
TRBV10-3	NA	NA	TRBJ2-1	CAISNSGTETQFF	TGTGCCATCAGTAATAGCGGGACAGAGACCCAGTTCTTC
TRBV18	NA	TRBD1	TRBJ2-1	CASSPSSGTGNNNEQFF	TGTGCCAGCTCACCAAGCTCCGGGACAGGGAACAACAATGAGCAGTTCTTC
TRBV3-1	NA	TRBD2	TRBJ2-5	CASSPRRAGGFGNEQYF	TGTGCCAGCAGCCCCCGGAGAGCGGGAGGGTTTGGCAATGAGCAGTACTTC
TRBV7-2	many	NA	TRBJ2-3	CASSLRGTTSTDTQYF	TGTGCCAGCAGCTTAAGGGGGACTACTAGCACAGATACGCAGTATTTT
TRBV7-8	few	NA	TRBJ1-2	CASSLDRRVANYGYTF	TGTGCCAGCAGCTTAGACAGGCGTGTAGCTAACTATGGCTACACCTTC
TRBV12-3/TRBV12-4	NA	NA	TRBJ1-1	CASSFDEWTEAFF	TGTGCCAGCAGTTTTGACGAGTGGACTGAAGCTTTCTTT
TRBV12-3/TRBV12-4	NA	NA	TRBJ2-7	CASSLPDNYEQYF	TGTGCCAGCAGTTTACCTGACAACTACGAGCAGTACTTC
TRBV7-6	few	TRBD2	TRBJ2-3	CASSSRPTSGLTDTQYF	TGTGCCAGCAGCTCCCGTCCGACTAGCGGACTCACAGATACGCAGTATTTT
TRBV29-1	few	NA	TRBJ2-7	CSVESTGIYEQYF	TGCAGCGTTGAGTCCACAGGGATCTACGAGCAGTACTTC
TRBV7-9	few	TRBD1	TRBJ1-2	CASTRRGTDHYGYTF	TGTGCCAGCACCCGCCGGGGGACAGATCACTATGGCTACACCTTC
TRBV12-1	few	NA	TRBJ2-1	CASSFVREEGNEQFF	TGTGCCAGCAGCTTTGTGCGGGAGGAGGGCAATGAGCAGTTCTTC
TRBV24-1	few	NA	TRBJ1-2	CATSVFHPTHGYTF	TGTGCCACCAGTGTGTTCCACCCGACGCATGGCTACACCTTC
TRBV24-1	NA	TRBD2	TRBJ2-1	CATSDPWTSGRDDEQFF	TGTGCCACCAGTGATCCATGGACTAGCGGGAGGGATGATGAGCAGTTCTTC
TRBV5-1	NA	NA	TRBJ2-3	CASSLEGFPTDTQYF	TGCGCCAGCAGCTTGGAGGGGTTCCCTACAGATACGCAGTATTTT
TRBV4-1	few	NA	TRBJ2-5	CASSQGLISKETQYF	TGCGCCAGCAGCCAGGGGCTGATCTCTAAAGAGACCCAGTACTTC
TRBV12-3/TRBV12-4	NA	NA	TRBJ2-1	CASTLPGNEQFF	TGTGCCAGCACCCTCCCAGGTAATGAGCAGTTCTTC
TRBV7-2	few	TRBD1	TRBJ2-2	CASSSRTGITGELFF	TGTGCCAGCAGCTCGCGGACAGGGATCACCGGGGAGCTGTTTTTT
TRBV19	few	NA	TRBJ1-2	CASSIGSNYGYTF	TGTGCCAGTAGTATCGGGTCTAACTATGGCTACACCTTC
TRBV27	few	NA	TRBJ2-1	CAPGALNPLNEQFF	TGTGCCCCCGGGGCGCTAAATCCTCTTAATGAGCAGTTCTTC
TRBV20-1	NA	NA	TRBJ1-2	CSAREGARNYGYTF	TGCAGTGCTAGAGAGGGGGCAAGAAACTATGGCTACACCTTC
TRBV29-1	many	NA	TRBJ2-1	CSVALRAGKSSYNEQFF	TGCAGCGTTGCCCTCAGAGCGGGTAAAAGCTCCTACAATGAGCAGTTCTTC
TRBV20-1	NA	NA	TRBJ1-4	CSARVNGPGANEKLFF	TGCAGTGCTAGAGTGAACGGGCCGGGGGCTAATGAAAAACTGTTTTTT
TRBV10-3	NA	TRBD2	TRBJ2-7	CAISGLASGIYEQYF	TGTGCCATCAGTGGACTGGCTAGCGGGATCTACGAGCAGTACTTC
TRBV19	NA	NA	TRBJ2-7	CASSAQGKGYEQYF	TGTGCCAGTAGTGCACAGGGAAAGGGATACGAGCAGTACTTC
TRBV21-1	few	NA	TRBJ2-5	CASSKEAGGTSRLLQETQYF	TGTGCCAGCAGCAAAGAAGCCGGGGGGACTAGCCGCCTTCTTCAAGAGACCCAGTACTTC
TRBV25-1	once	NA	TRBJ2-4	CASSEWGGLNIQYF	TGTGCCAGCAGTGAATGGGGGGGGCTAAACATTCAGTACTTC
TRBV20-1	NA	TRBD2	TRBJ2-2	CSARGRLRTSGLTGELFF	TGCAGTGCTAGAGGAAGGTTGCGGACTAGCGGTCTCACCGGGGAGCTGTTTTTT
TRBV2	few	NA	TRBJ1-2	CATGEGNYGYTF	TGTGCCACCGGAGAGGGTAACTATGGCTACACCTTC
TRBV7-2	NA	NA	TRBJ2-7	CASSLEGYPYNEQYF	TGTGCCAGCAGCCTAGAAGGTTATCCTTACAATGAGCAGTACTTC
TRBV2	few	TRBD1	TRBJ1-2	CASSGLGGAYGYTF	TGTGCCAGCAGCGGGTTAGGGGGCGCCTATGGCTACACCTTC
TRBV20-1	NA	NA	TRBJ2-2	CSATSTGELFF	TGCAGTGCTACTAGCACCGGGGAGCTGTTTTTT
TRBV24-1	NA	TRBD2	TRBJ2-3	CATSTSAATDTQYF	TGTGCCACCAGCACTAGCGCAGCCACAGATACGCAGTATTTT
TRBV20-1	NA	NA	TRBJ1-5	CSAGGAEGNQPQHF	TGCAGTGCCGGCGGGGCGGAAGGCAATCAGCCCCAGCATTTT
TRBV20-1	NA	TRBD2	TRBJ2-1	CSAASLAGDSYNGQFF	TGCAGTGCCGCTTCACTAGCGGGGGACTCCTACAATGGGCAGTTCTTC
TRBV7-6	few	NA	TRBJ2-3	CASSLAPNRGTQYF	TGTGCCAGCAGCTTAGCCCCAAATAGGGGTACGCAGTATTTT
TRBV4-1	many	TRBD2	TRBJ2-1	CASSQGGSGSYNEQFF	TGCGCCAGCAGCCAAGGGGGCAGCGGGAGTTACAATGAGCAGTTCTTC
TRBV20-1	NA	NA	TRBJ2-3	CSARVRGQYF	TGCAGTGCTAGAGTCCGGGGGCAGTATTTT
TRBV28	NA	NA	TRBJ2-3	CASSSPTRWADTQYF	TGTGCCAGCAGTTCTCCGACTAGATGGGCTGATACGCAGTATTTT
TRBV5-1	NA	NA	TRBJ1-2	CASSLVGGMADGYTF	TGCGCCAGCAGCTTGGTTGGGGGGATGGCTGATGGCTACACCTTC
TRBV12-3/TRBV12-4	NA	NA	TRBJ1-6	CASSSDSYNSPPHF	TGTGCCAGCAGTTCGGACAGCTATAATTCACCCCCCCACTTT
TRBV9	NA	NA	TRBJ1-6	CASSVEKGVSPLHF	TGTGCCAGCAGCGTAGAGAAAGGGGTCTCACCCCTCCACTTT